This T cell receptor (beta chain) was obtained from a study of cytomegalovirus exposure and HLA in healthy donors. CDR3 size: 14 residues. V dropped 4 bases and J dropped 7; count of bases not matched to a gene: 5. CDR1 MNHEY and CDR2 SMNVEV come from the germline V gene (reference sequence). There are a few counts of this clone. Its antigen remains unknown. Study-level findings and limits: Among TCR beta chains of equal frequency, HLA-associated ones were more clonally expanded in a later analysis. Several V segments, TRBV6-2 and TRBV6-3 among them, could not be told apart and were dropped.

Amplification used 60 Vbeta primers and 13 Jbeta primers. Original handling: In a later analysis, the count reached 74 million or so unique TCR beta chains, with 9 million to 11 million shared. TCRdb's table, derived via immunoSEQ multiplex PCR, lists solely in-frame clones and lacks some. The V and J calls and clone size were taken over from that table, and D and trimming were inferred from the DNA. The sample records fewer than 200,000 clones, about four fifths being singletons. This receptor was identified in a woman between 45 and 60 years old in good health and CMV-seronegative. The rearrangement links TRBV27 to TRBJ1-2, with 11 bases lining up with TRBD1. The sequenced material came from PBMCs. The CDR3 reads CASSSRTGGGGYTF. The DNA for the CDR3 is TGTGCCAGCAGTTCCCGGACAGGGGGCGGTGGCTACACCTTC.